These T cell receptor beta chains were read from a single sample in a study of blood T cell repertoires in COVID-19. Assay used: immunoSEQ multiplex PCR; TCRdb lists only in-frame clones, some missing. The data show some 180,000 clones, nearly 90% seen once. The specimen was peripheral blood. Receptor source: a man over 45 with acute or convalescent COVID-19. Each CDR3 is given with its conserved first and last residue. D genes are given only for firm matches. Size is stated for part of the rows, as once, few or many counts, or as a class when the clone is expanded.

j_gene | abundance | v_gene | d_gene | CDR3aa | CDR3nt
TRBJ1-2 | NA | TRBV19 | TRBD1 | CASSATGANGYTF | TGTGCCAGTAGTGCGACAGGGGCGAATGGCTACACCTTC
TRBJ1-1 | NA | TRBV29-1 | NA | CSGQGGGHRTAEAFF | TGCAGCGGCCAGGGTGGGGGCCACCGAACGGCTGAAGCTTTCTTT
TRBJ2-1 | NA | TRBV29-1 | TRBD2 | CSVGTRLTYNEQFF | TGCAGCGTTGGGACTAGGTTAACCTACAATGAGCAGTTCTTC
TRBJ2-1 | NA | TRBV24-1 | TRBD2 | CATSERGGMNEQFF | TGTGCCACCAGTGAGCGGGGGGGGATGAATGAGCAGTTCTTC
TRBJ1-2 | NA | TRBV5-1 | NA | CASMGEGGYTF | TGCGCCAGCATGGGAGAGGGTGGCTACACCTTC
TRBJ1-2 | NA | TRBV10-2 | NA | CASSDWPRVNYGYTF | TGCGCCAGCAGTGATTGGCCGAGGGTAAACTATGGCTACACCTTC
TRBJ2-1 | NA | TRBV19 | TRBD2 | CASSSIAGVRKGEQFF | TGTGCCAGTAGTAGTATAGCGGGAGTTAGGAAGGGTGAGCAGTTCTTC
TRBJ1-2 | NA | TRBV20-1 | NA | CSASKDTGGYGYTF | TGCAGTGCTAGTAAAGACACCGGGGGCTATGGCTACACCTTC
TRBJ1-2 | few | TRBV27 | NA | CASSPSNGGYTF | TGTGCCAGCAGTCCCTCAAACGGGGGCTACACCTTC
TRBJ2-1 | NA | TRBV19 | NA | CASRGASRNEQFF | TGTGCCAGTAGAGGGGCCAGTCGGAATGAGCAGTTCTTC
TRBJ1-2 | NA | TRBV12-3/TRBV12-4 | NA | CASSLDRRRGYTF | TGTGCCAGCAGCCTAGACAGACGAAGAGGCTACACCTTC
TRBJ1-3 | once | TRBV7-2 | NA | CASSRVNTIYF | TGTGCCAGCAGCCGTGTAAACACCATATATTTT
TRBJ2-5 | NA | TRBV30 | TRBD2 | CAWSLGLAGQQETQYF | TGTGCCTGGAGTTTGGGACTAGCGGGGCAACAAGAGACCCAGTACTTC